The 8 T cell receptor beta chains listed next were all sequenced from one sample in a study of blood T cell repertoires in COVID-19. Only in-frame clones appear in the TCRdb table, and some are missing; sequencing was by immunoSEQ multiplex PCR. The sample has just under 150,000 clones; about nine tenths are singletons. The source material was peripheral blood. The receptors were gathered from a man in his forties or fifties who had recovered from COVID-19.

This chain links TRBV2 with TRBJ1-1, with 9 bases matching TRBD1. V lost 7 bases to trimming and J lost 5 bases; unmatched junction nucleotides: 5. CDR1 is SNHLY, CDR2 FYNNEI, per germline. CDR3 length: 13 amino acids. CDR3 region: CASNRDRETEAFF. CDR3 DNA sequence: TGTGCCAGCAACCGGGACAGGGAAACTGAAGCTTTCTTT.

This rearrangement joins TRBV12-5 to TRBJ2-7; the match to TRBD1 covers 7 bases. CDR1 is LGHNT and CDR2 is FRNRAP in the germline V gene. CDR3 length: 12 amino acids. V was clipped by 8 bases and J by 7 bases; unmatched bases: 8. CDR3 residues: CASTSGGREQYF. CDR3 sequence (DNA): TGTGCTAGTACCTCAGGGGGTCGGGAGCAGTACTTC.

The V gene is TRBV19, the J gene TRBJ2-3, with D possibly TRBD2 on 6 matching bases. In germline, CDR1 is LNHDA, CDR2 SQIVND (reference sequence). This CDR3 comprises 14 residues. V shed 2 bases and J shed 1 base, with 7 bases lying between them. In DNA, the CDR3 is TGTGCCAGTAGTATACAGCGGGGCACAGATACGCAGTATTTT. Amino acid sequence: CASSIQRGTDTQYF.

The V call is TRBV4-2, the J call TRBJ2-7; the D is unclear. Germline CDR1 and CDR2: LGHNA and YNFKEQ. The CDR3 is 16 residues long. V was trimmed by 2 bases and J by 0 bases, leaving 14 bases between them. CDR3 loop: CASSQSVTVSSYEQYF. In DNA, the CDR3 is TGTGCCAGCAGCCAAAGCGTGACGGTGAGCTCCTACGAGCAGTACTTC.

CDR3 region: CASSVEPGTGDIFSNTEAFF. Written as DNA, the CDR3 is TGTGCCAGCAGCGTAGAACCCGGGACAGGGGATATCTTTAGTAACACTGAAGCTTTCTTT. V gene TRBV9 combines with J gene TRBJ1-1; TRBD1 matches at 10 bases. Germline values: CDR1 SGDLS, CDR2 YYNGEE. The CDR3 runs to 20 residues. The junction had 16 bases not matched to a gene; V was cut back by 0 bases and J by 2 bases.

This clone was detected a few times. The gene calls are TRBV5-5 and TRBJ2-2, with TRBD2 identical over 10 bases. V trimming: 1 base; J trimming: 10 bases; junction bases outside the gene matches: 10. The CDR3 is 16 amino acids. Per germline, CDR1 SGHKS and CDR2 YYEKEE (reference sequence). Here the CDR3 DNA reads TGTGCCAGCAGCTTGAGACTAGCGGGTTCCTTTGCGGAGCTGTTTTTT. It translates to CASSLRLAGSFAELFF.

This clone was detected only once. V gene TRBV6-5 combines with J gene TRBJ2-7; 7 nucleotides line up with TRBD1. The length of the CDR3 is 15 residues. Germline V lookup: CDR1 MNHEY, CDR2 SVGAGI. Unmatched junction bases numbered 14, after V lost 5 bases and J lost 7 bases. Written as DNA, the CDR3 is TGTGCCAGCAGTACGAACTACAGACAGGGTCGGGAGCAGTACTTC. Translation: CASSTNYRQGREQYF.

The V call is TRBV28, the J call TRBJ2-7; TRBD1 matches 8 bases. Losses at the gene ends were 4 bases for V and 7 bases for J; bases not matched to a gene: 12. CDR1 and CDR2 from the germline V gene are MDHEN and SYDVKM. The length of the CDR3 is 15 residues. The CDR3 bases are TGTGCCAGCAGTTCCGTGGGGCAGGGGGCGAGGGAGCAGTACTTC. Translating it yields CASSSVGQGAREQYF.